This TCR beta chain derives from a study of Tregs in tolerant kidney transplant recipients. A note on this clone: The DNA ends 3 residues before the CDR3 does, and the rest of the CDR3 is filled in from the germline J gene.

Some clones are missing from TCRdb's copy, which holds only in-frame ones; the method was immunoSEQ multiplex PCR. Its table lists 30,000 to 35,000 clones. This CDR3 region has 14 residues. The V gene lost 6 bases and the J gene lost 4 bases, with 15 bases spanning the gap. CDR1 and CDR2 from the germline V gene are SNHLY and FYNNEI. The source was CD8+ T cells from blood, collected before the transplant. The TCR originated in a human donor who received a combined kidney and bone marrow transplant. The chain uses TRBV2 and TRBJ1-1; tentatively, D is TRBD1 (5 bases). The CDR3 sequence: CASSSPLGGTEAFF. The part of the CDR3 DNA that was read is TGTGCCAGCAGCAGTCCCCTCGGGGGCACTGAA.